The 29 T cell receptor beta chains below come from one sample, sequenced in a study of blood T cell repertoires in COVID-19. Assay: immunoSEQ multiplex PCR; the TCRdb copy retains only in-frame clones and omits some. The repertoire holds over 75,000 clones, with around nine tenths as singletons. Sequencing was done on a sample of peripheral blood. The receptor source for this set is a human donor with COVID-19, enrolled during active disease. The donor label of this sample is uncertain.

In DNA, the CDR3 is TGTGCCAGCAGTTTATCCACAGTGCCCGGCTACACCTTC. Translation gives CASSLSTVPGYTF. J is TRBJ1-2 and V is TRBV27; D gene unclear. V was cut by 0 bases and J by 8 bases, with 10 bases left in between. The CDR3 has 13 amino acids. Germline lookup yields CDR1 MNHEY and CDR2 SMNVEV (reference sequence).

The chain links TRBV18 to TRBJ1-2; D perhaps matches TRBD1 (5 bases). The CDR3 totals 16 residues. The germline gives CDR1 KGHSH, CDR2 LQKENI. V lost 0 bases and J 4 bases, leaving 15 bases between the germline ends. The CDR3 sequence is CASSPPNAIQGYGYTF. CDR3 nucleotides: TGTGCCAGCTCACCACCGAACGCGATTCAGGGCTATGGCTACACCTTC.

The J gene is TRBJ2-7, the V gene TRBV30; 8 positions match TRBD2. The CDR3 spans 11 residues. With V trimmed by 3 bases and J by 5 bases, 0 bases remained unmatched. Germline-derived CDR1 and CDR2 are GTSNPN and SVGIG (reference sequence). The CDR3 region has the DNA TGTGCCTGGAGCGGGGGGGACGAGCAGTACTTC. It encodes CAWSGGDEQYF.

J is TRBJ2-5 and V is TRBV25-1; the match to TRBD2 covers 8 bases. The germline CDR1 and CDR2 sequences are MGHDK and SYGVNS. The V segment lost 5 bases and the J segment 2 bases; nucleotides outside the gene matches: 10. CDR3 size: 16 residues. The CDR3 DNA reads TGTGCCAGCAGTCCTAAGCCGCGGGGGGCACAAGAGACCCAGTACTTC. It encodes CASSPKPRGAQETQYF.

The DNA for the CDR3 is TGTGCCAGCAGCTTAGGAGGGCACGGCTACACCTTC. Its protein is CASSLGGHGYTF. V is TRBV7-9 and J is TRBJ1-2; D not certain. The CDR3 length is 12 residues. V lost 1 base and J lost 8, with 8 bases in between. CDR1 and CDR2 (germline): SEHNR, FQNEAQ (reference sequence).

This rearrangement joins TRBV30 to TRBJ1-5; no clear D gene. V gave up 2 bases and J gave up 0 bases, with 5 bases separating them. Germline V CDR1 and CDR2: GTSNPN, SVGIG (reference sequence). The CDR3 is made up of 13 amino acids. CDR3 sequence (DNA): TGTGCCTGGAGTCGAGATAGCAATCAGCCCCAGCATTTT. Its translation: CAWSRDSNQPQHF.

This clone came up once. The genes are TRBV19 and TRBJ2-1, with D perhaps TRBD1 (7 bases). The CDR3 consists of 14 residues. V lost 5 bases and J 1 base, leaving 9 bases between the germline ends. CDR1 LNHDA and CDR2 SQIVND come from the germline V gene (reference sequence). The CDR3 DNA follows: TGTGCCAGTAGTGCAGGGGGGTCCTACAATGAGCAGTTCTTC. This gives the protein CASSAGGSYNEQFF.

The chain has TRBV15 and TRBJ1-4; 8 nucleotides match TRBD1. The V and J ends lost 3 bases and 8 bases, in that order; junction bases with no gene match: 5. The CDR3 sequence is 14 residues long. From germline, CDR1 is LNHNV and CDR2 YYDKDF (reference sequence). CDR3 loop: CATSRGTGEEKLFF. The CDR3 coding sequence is TGTGCCACCAGCAGGGGGACAGGTGAAGAAAAACTGTTTTTT.

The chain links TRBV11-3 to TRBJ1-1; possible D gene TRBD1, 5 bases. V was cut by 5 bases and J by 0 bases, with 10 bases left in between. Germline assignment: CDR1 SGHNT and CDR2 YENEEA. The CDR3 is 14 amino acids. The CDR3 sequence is CASSIDSVNTEAFF. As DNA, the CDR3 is TGTGCCAGCAGCATTGACAGCGTGAACACTGAAGCTTTCTTT.

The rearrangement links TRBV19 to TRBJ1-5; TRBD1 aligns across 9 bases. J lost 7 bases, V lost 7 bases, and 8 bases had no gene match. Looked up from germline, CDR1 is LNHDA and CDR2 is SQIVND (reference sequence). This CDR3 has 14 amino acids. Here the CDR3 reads CASTPTGGFQPQHF. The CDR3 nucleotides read TGTGCCAGTACCCCGACAGGGGGGTTCCAGCCCCAGCATTTT.

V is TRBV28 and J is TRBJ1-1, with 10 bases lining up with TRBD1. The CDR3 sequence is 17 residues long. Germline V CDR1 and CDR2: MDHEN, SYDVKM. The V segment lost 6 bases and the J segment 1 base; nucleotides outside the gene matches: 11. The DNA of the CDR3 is TGTGCCAGCAGCTCTACCGGACAGGGGGAAGGGAACACTGAAGCTTTCTTT. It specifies CASSSTGQGEGNTEAFF.

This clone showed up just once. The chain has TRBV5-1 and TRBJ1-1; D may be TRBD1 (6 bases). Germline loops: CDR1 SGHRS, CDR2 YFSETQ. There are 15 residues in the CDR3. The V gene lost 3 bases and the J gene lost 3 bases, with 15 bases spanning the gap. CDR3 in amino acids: CASSWRPGQYTEAFF. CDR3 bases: TGCGCCAGCAGCTGGCGTCCTGGACAGTACACTGAAGCTTTCTTT.

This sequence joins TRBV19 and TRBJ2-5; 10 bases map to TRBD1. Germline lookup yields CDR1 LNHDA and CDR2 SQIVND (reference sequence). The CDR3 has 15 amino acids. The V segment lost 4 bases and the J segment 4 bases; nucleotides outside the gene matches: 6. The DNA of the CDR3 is TGTGCCAGTAGTACCCCGGGACAGGGGCGAGAGACCCAGTACTTC. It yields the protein CASSTPGQGRETQYF.

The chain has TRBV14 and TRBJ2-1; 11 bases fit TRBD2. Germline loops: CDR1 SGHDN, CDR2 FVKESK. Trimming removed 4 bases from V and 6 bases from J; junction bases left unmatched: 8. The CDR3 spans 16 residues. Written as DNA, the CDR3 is TGTGCCAGCAGCCTCTTAGCGGGGGGGCGACTCAATGAGCAGTTCTTC. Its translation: CASSLLAGGRLNEQFF. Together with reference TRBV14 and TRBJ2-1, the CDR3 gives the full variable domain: EAGVTQFPSHSVIEKGQTVTLRCDPISGHDNLYWYRRVMGKEIKFLLHFVKESKQDESGMPNNRFLAERTGGTYSTLKVQPAELEDSGVYFCASSLLAGGRLNEQFFGPGTRLTVL.

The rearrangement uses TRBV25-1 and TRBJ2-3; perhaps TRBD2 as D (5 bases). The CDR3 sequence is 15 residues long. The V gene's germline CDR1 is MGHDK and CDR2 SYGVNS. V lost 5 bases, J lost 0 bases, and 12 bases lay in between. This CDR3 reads CASSHGRGSTDTQYF. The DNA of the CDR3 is TGTGCCAGCAGTCATGGACGGGGAAGCACAGATACGCAGTATTTT.

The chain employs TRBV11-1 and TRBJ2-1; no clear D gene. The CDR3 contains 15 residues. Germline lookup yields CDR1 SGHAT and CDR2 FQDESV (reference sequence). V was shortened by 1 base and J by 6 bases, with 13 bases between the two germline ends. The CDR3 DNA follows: TGTGCCAGCAGCTTAGGGCCTAGTTCTGCCAATGAGCAGTTCTTC. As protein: CASSLGPSSANEQFF.

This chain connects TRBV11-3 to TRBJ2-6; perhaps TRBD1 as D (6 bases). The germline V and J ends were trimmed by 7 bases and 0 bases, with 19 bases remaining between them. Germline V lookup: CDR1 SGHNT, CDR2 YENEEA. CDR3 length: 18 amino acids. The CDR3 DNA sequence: TGTGCCAGCACCTCGGGCAGGGACATCCGCTCTGGGGCCAACGTCCTGACTTTC. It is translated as CASTSGRDIRSGANVLTF.

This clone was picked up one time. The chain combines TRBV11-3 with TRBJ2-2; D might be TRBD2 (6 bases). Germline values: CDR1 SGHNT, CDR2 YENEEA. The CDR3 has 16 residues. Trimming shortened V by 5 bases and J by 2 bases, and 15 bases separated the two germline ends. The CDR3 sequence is CASSLDWDFNTGELFF. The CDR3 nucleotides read TGTGCCAGCAGCCTGGACTGGGACTTTAACACCGGGGAGCTGTTTTTT.

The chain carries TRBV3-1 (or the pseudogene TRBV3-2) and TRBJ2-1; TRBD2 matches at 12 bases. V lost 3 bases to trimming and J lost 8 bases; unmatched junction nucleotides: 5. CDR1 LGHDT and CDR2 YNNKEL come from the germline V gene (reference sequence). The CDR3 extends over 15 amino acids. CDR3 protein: CASSHSSGGAYEQFF. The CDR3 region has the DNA TGTGCCAGCAGCCATTCTAGCGGGGGGGCCTATGAGCAGTTCTTC.

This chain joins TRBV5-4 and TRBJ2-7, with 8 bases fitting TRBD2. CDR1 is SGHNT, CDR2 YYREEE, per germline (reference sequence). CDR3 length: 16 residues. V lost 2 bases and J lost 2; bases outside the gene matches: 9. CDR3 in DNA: TGTGCCAGCAGCTTTGTCTCGGGAGGGGTCGCCTACGAGCAGTACTTC. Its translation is CASSFVSGGVAYEQYF.

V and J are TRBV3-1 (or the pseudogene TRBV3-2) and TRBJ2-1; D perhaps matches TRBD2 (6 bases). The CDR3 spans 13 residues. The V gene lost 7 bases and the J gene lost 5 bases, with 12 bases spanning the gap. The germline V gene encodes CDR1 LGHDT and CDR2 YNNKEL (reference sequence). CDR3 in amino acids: CASKGSGHNEQFF. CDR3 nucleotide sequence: TGTGCCAGCAAGGGTAGCGGCCACAATGAGCAGTTCTTC.

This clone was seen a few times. Written as DNA, the CDR3 is TGTGCCAGCAGCGTAGAAGGGGACTATGGCTACACCTTC. It translates to CASSVEGDYGYTF. The chain carries TRBV9 and TRBJ1-2; weak D call: TRBD1 (5 bases). The length of the CDR3 is 13 residues. The V gene lost 0 bases and the J gene lost 3 bases, with 6 bases spanning the gap. CDR1 is SGDLS, CDR2 YYNGEE, per germline.

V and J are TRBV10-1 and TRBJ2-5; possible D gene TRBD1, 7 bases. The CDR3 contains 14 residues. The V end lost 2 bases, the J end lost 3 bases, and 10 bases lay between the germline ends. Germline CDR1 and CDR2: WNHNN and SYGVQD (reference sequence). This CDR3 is CASSEGGTEETQYF. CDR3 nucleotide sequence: TGCGCCAGCAGTGAGGGGGGGACAGAAGAGACCCAGTACTTC.

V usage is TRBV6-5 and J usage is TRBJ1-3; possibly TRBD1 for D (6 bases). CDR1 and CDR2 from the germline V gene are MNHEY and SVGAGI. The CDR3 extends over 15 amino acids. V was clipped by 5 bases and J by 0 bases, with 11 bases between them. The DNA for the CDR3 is TGTGCCAGCAGTCGACAGGAGAGCTCTGGAAACACCATATATTTT. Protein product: CASSRQESSGNTIYF.

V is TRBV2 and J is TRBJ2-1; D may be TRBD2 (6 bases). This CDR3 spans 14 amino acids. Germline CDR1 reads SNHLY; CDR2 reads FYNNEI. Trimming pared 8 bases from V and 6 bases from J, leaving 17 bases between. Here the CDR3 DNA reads TGTGCCAGCGGGGCCCAGCTAGCGCTCAATGAGCAGTTCTTC. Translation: CASGAQLALNEQFF.

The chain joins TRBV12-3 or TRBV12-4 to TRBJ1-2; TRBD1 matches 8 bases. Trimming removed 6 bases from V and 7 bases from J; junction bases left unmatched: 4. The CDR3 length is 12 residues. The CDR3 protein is CASSWTGSGYTF. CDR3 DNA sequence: TGTGCCAGCAGCTGGACAGGGAGTGGCTACACCTTC.

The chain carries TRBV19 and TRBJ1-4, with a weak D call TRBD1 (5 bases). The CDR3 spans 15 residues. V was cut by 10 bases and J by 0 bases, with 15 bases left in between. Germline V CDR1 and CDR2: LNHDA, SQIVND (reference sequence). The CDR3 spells CATVGQAPTNEKLFF. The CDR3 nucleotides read TGTGCCACGGTGGGGCAGGCGCCAACTAATGAAAAACTGTTTTTT.

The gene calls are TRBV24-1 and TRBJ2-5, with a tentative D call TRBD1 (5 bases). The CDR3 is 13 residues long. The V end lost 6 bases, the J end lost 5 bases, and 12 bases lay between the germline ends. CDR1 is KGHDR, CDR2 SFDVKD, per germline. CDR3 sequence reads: CATSQTGWETQYF. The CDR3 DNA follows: TGTGCCACCAGTCAAACAGGCTGGGAGACCCAGTACTTC.

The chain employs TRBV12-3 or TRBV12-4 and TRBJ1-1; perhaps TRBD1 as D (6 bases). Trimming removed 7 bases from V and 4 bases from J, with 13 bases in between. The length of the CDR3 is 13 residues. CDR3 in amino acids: CASIDRRRTEAFF. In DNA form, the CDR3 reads TGTGCCAGCATTGACAGGCGGCGCACTGAAGCTTTCTTT.